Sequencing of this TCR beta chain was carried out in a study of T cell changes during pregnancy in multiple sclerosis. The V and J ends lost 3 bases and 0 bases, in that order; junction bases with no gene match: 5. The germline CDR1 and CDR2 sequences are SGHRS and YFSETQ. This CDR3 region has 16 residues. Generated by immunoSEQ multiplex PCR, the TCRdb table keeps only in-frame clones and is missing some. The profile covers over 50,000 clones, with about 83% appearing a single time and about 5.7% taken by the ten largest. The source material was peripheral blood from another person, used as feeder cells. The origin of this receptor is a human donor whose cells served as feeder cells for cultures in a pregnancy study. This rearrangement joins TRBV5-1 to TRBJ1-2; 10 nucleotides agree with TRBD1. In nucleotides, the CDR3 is TGCGCCAGCAGCTCATCCGGGACAGGGGCTAACTATGGCTACACCTTC. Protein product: CASSSSGTGANYGYTF.